This is a list of T cell receptor beta chains from one sample in a study of blood T cell repertoires in COVID-19. Sequencing was performed with immunoSEQ multiplex PCR; in TCRdb, only in-frame clones are kept and a portion is missing. The data hold 68,000 or so clones, with around 79% observed a single time. Specimen: peripheral blood. The receptors come from a human donor in a cohort sampled during active COVID-19. CDR3s include the opening cysteine and the closing phenylalanine or tryptophan. The order of the fields is CDR3 DNA, CDR3 protein, V gene, D gene, clone size, J gene. A D gene is named only where the DNA matches it firmly. Some rows mark clone size as missing; the rest say once, few, many or name a class of expanded clone.

cdr3_nt: TGTGCCTGGAGTGATGGGCCCACCGGGGAGCTGTTTTTT; cdr3_aa: CAWSDGPTGELFF; v_call: TRBV30; d_call: NA; clone_size: NA; j_call: TRBJ2-2
cdr3_nt: TGTGCCAGCAGCTTACTCCCGCGGCACTACGAGCAGTACTTC; cdr3_aa: CASSLLPRHYEQYF; v_call: TRBV7-8; d_call: NA; clone_size: NA; j_call: TRBJ2-7
cdr3_nt: TGTGCCAGCGCGGAGCGGGAGCTCGACGAGCAGTACTTC; cdr3_aa: CASAERELDEQYF; v_call: TRBV12-3/TRBV12-4; d_call: TRBD2; clone_size: NA; j_call: TRBJ2-7
cdr3_nt: TGTGCCACCAACCCACTGGGACATTTAACCAATGAGCAGTTCTTC; cdr3_aa: CATNPLGHLTNEQFF; v_call: TRBV21-1; d_call: NA; clone_size: once; j_call: TRBJ2-1
cdr3_nt: TGTGCCGGGACTAGCGACAATGAGCAGTTCTTC; cdr3_aa: CAGTSDNEQFF; v_call: TRBV2; d_call: TRBD2; clone_size: NA; j_call: TRBJ2-1
cdr3_nt: TGTGCCAGCAGCCTCCTTAACACTGAAGCTTTCTTT; cdr3_aa: CASSLLNTEAFF; v_call: TRBV3-1/TRBV3-2; d_call: NA; clone_size: NA; j_call: TRBJ1-1
cdr3_nt: TGTGCCAGCAGTAAGGGACTAGCGTTCGGAGAGACCCAGTACTTC; cdr3_aa: CASSKGLAFGETQYF; v_call: TRBV2; d_call: TRBD2; clone_size: NA; j_call: TRBJ2-5
cdr3_nt: TGTGCCAGCAGTCAGGGGCGGCTTCAAAGCACAGATACGCAGTATTTT; cdr3_aa: CASSQGRLQSTDTQYF; v_call: TRBV7-2; d_call: NA; clone_size: NA; j_call: TRBJ2-3
cdr3_nt: TGTGCCAGCAGTTATATTGCAGGTCCCTACGAGCAGTACTTC; cdr3_aa: CASSYIAGPYEQYF; v_call: TRBV6-5; d_call: NA; clone_size: NA; j_call: TRBJ2-7
cdr3_nt: TGTGCCAGCAGCCAGCGAGGACTAGCGGGAGGGCGGGACGAGCAGTACTTC; cdr3_aa: CASSQRGLAGGRDEQYF; v_call: TRBV3-1/TRBV3-2; d_call: TRBD2; clone_size: NA; j_call: TRBJ2-7
cdr3_nt: TGTGCCAGCAGCCCACTGACTAGCACCGGGGAGCTGTTTTTT; cdr3_aa: CASSPLTSTGELFF; v_call: TRBV9; d_call: NA; clone_size: NA; j_call: TRBJ2-2
cdr3_nt: TGTGCCAGCAGTGGGAGGGGGTCTGGGGCCAACGTCCTGACTTTC; cdr3_aa: CASSGRGSGANVLTF; v_call: TRBV3-1/TRBV3-2; d_call: NA; clone_size: NA; j_call: TRBJ2-6
cdr3_nt: TGTGCCACCAGTGACCCGGGTGGGGGGGCCGGAAACACCATATATTTT; cdr3_aa: CATSDPGGGAGNTIYF; v_call: TRBV24-1; d_call: NA; clone_size: NA; j_call: TRBJ1-3
cdr3_nt: TGTGCCAGCCACAGGGGGCTGGACGAGCAGTACTTC; cdr3_aa: CASHRGLDEQYF; v_call: TRBV11-2; d_call: TRBD1; clone_size: NA; j_call: TRBJ2-7
cdr3_nt: TGTGCCAGCAGCCTAGGCCAACTAGCGTTCGAGCAGTACTTC; cdr3_aa: CASSLGQLAFEQYF; v_call: TRBV7-2; d_call: TRBD2; clone_size: NA; j_call: TRBJ2-7
cdr3_nt: TGTGCCAGCATGGGGACTAGCGGGAGGAGGGAGACCCAGTACTTC; cdr3_aa: CASMGTSGRRETQYF; v_call: TRBV2; d_call: TRBD2; clone_size: NA; j_call: TRBJ2-5
cdr3_nt: TGTGCCAGCAGCTTACGAGGCGGGAGGGCCTTTCCCCATGAGCAGTTCTTC; cdr3_aa: CASSLRGGRAFPHEQFF; v_call: TRBV7-3; d_call: TRBD2; clone_size: NA; j_call: TRBJ2-1
cdr3_nt: TGTGCCAGCATCCCGGACAGGGCGTCCTACGAGCAGTACTTC; cdr3_aa: CASIPDRASYEQYF; v_call: TRBV28; d_call: TRBD1; clone_size: NA; j_call: TRBJ2-7
cdr3_nt: TGTGCCAGCAGCCCCCGATTAGCTAACTATGGCTACACCTTC; cdr3_aa: CASSPRLANYGYTF; v_call: TRBV9; d_call: NA; clone_size: many; j_call: TRBJ1-2
cdr3_nt: TGTGCCAGCAGCGTAGGTGGCAGGTCTGGGGCCAACGTCCTGACTTTC; cdr3_aa: CASSVGGRSGANVLTF; v_call: TRBV9; d_call: NA; clone_size: NA; j_call: TRBJ2-6
cdr3_nt: TGTGCCAGCAGCCCGAGTCGAGGCAGCGAACGTATCGAGCAGTACTTC; cdr3_aa: CASSPSRGSERIEQYF; v_call: TRBV28; d_call: NA; clone_size: once; j_call: TRBJ2-7
cdr3_nt: TGCGCCAGCAGCCACGCTGGGGGGACGGAGAGGCATTTT; cdr3_aa: CASSHAGGTERHF; v_call: TRBV4-1; d_call: NA; clone_size: few; j_call: TRBJ1-5
cdr3_nt: TGTGCCAGCAGCCAGGTCGGGACTAGCGGGGCAAGGGAGCAGTTCTTC; cdr3_aa: CASSQVGTSGAREQFF; v_call: TRBV3-1/TRBV3-2; d_call: TRBD2; clone_size: NA; j_call: TRBJ2-1
cdr3_nt: TGTGCCAGCAGCCAAGAGGAGAGAGCCTCCTACGAGCAGTACTTC; cdr3_aa: CASSQEERASYEQYF; v_call: TRBV4-2; d_call: NA; clone_size: NA; j_call: TRBJ2-7
cdr3_nt: TGCGCCAGCAGCCAAGACACGAGTCCCTACAATGAGCAGTTCTTC; cdr3_aa: CASSQDTSPYNEQFF; v_call: TRBV4-3; d_call: NA; clone_size: NA; j_call: TRBJ2-1
cdr3_nt: TGTGCCAGTAGCCACCAGGCAGGGGCCACCTATAATTCACCCCTCCACTTT; cdr3_aa: CASSHQAGATYNSPLHF; v_call: TRBV19; d_call: NA; clone_size: NA; j_call: TRBJ1-6
cdr3_nt: TGTGCCAGCAGTTCTCTTAGCGTTGAGACCCAGTACTTC; cdr3_aa: CASSSLSVETQYF; v_call: TRBV27; d_call: NA; clone_size: few; j_call: TRBJ2-5
cdr3_nt: TGTGCCAGCAGTCCGTCCGGCTCCTACAATGAGCAGTTCTTC; cdr3_aa: CASSPSGSYNEQFF; v_call: TRBV6-5; d_call: NA; clone_size: NA; j_call: TRBJ2-1
cdr3_nt: TGTGCCAGCAGTCCATCAGGGGGGTACGAGCAGTACTTC; cdr3_aa: CASSPSGGYEQYF; v_call: TRBV28; d_call: NA; clone_size: NA; j_call: TRBJ2-7
cdr3_nt: TGTGCCAGCAGCCTGGCGAACACTGAAGCTTTCTTT; cdr3_aa: CASSLANTEAFF; v_call: TRBV11-2; d_call: NA; clone_size: once; j_call: TRBJ1-1
cdr3_nt: TGTGCCAGCAGCCCTCGGACTAGCGGGAGAATCAATGAGCAGTTCTTC; cdr3_aa: CASSPRTSGRINEQFF; v_call: TRBV11-1; d_call: TRBD2; clone_size: NA; j_call: TRBJ2-1
cdr3_nt: TGTGCCAGCAGCTTAGCGGGAGGGCTAGCGGGGGAGGAGCAGTTCTTC; cdr3_aa: CASSLAGGLAGEEQFF; v_call: TRBV11-1; d_call: TRBD2; clone_size: once; j_call: TRBJ2-1
cdr3_nt: TGTGCCAGCAGTCCCGCCGGGACTAGCGGGTCCGTTGTGTTCTTC; cdr3_aa: CASSPAGTSGSVVFF; v_call: TRBV28; d_call: TRBD2; clone_size: few; j_call: TRBJ2-1
cdr3_nt: TGTGCCAGCAGTTCAACTAGCGGGAGGATCTACGAGCAGTACTTC; cdr3_aa: CASSSTSGRIYEQYF; v_call: TRBV7-9; d_call: TRBD2; clone_size: NA; j_call: TRBJ2-7
cdr3_nt: TGCAGCGGCCGGGGGGGGCTTAACACTGAAGCTTTCTTT; cdr3_aa: CSGRGGLNTEAFF; v_call: TRBV29-1; d_call: NA; clone_size: NA; j_call: TRBJ1-1
cdr3_nt: TGTGCCAGTAGTAGCCTGGGACAGATCTACGAGCAGTACTTC; cdr3_aa: CASSSLGQIYEQYF; v_call: TRBV19; d_call: TRBD1; clone_size: NA; j_call: TRBJ2-7
cdr3_nt: TGTGCCAGCAGTAGACAGGCCATGAACACTGAAGCTTTCTTT; cdr3_aa: CASSRQAMNTEAFF; v_call: TRBV6-5; d_call: NA; clone_size: NA; j_call: TRBJ1-1
cdr3_nt: TGCAGTGCCAGTCCGGGACTAGCGGGAAGCCGTCTTTATACGCAGTATTTT; cdr3_aa: CSASPGLAGSRLYTQYF; v_call: TRBV20-1; d_call: TRBD2; clone_size: NA; j_call: TRBJ2-3
cdr3_nt: TGTGCCAGCAGCTACTGGACTAGCGGGGACTACGAGCAGTACTTC; cdr3_aa: CASSYWTSGDYEQYF; v_call: TRBV7-9; d_call: TRBD2; clone_size: NA; j_call: TRBJ2-7
cdr3_nt: TGTGCCAGCTCTCTTGTGAATGAAAAACTGTTTTTT; cdr3_aa: CASSLVNEKLFF; v_call: TRBV18; d_call: NA; clone_size: NA; j_call: TRBJ1-4
cdr3_nt: TGTGCCAGCAGCCTATCAGAGAGACCGCCGGGGACGCAGTATTTT; cdr3_aa: CASSLSERPPGTQYF; v_call: TRBV11-2; d_call: NA; clone_size: NA; j_call: TRBJ2-3
cdr3_nt: TGTGCCAGTAGGGCCCGGGGACAGGCCCAAGAGACCCAGTACTTC; cdr3_aa: CASRARGQAQETQYF; v_call: TRBV19; d_call: TRBD1; clone_size: many; j_call: TRBJ2-5
cdr3_nt: TGTGCCAGCAGCCAAGATTCAGGACTACATATAAATCTTCCCGGGGAGCTGTTTTTT; cdr3_aa: CASSQDSGLHINLPGELFF; v_call: TRBV3-1/TRBV3-2; d_call: NA; clone_size: NA; j_call: TRBJ2-2
cdr3_nt: TGTGCCAGCTACCCCGACAGGGGGCAGGATGGCTACACCTTC; cdr3_aa: CASYPDRGQDGYTF; v_call: TRBV2; d_call: TRBD1; clone_size: NA; j_call: TRBJ1-2
cdr3_nt: TGTGCCTCCAACCCGAAGGGACTCAACTATGGCTACACCTTC; cdr3_aa: CASNPKGLNYGYTF; v_call: TRBV19; d_call: NA; clone_size: few; j_call: TRBJ1-2
cdr3_nt: TGTGCCAGCAGCGTAACTAGCGGGACGGGCGGGGAGCTGTTTTTT; cdr3_aa: CASSVTSGTGGELFF; v_call: TRBV9; d_call: TRBD2; clone_size: NA; j_call: TRBJ2-2
cdr3_nt: TGTGCCAGCAGCCCGGGACAGTCCAAAGAGACCCAGTACTTC; cdr3_aa: CASSPGQSKETQYF; v_call: TRBV7-2; d_call: TRBD1; clone_size: NA; j_call: TRBJ2-5